Listed below are T cell receptor beta chains from one sample, sequenced in a study of radiation and T cells in renal cell carcinoma. Here immunoSEQ multiplex PCR was the method, and the copy in TCRdb shows in-frame clones only, minus some. In the table there are 65,000 to 80,000 clones, approximately 86% of which are singletons. The source material was blood, sampled from a patient whose treatment included radiotherapy and nephrectomy. The receptor source for this set is a woman in her fifties or sixties with renal cell carcinoma. Each CDR3 is given with its conserved first and last residue. Fields, in order: D gene, V gene, clone size, J gene, CDR3 protein, CDR3 DNA. A D gene is named only where the DNA matches it firmly. The size field is filled for only some rows; it gives once, few, many or a size class.

d_call: -
v_call: TRBV19
clone_size: -
j_call: TRBJ1-1
cdr3_aa: CATRWGSMNTEAFF
cdr3_nt: TGTGCCACCAGATGGGGCAGTATGAACACTGAAGCTTTCTTT

d_call: -
v_call: TRBV5-6
clone_size: -
j_call: TRBJ2-3
cdr3_aa: CASSLYQDTQYF
cdr3_nt: TGTGCCAGCAGCTTGTATCAGGATACGCAGTATTTT

d_call: -
v_call: TRBV7-9
clone_size: -
j_call: TRBJ1-5
cdr3_aa: CASSHRNQPQHF
cdr3_nt: TGTGCCAGCAGCCACAGGAATCAGCCCCAGCATTTT

d_call: -
v_call: TRBV7-2
clone_size: -
j_call: TRBJ1-2
cdr3_aa: CASSRGGAQGYTF
cdr3_nt: TGTGCCAGCAGCCGGGGGGGGGCACAAGGCTACACCTTC

d_call: TRBD2
v_call: TRBV6-1
clone_size: -
j_call: TRBJ2-3
cdr3_aa: CASSGTSGGVGTDTQYF
cdr3_nt: TGTGCCAGCAGTGGGACTAGCGGGGGGGTTGGGACAGATACGCAGTATTTT

d_call: -
v_call: TRBV7-2
clone_size: -
j_call: TRBJ2-7
cdr3_aa: CASSLSAASYEQYF
cdr3_nt: TGTGCCAGCAGCTTATCGGCCGCGAGCTACGAGCAGTACTTC

d_call: -
v_call: TRBV11-2
clone_size: -
j_call: TRBJ2-7
cdr3_aa: CASSLSGFIYEQYF
cdr3_nt: TGTGCCAGCAGCTTAAGTGGGTTTATCTACGAGCAGTACTTC

d_call: TRBD1
v_call: TRBV18
clone_size: -
j_call: TRBJ1-1
cdr3_aa: CASSVTGASDTEAFF
cdr3_nt: TGTGCCAGCTCAGTCACAGGGGCCTCGGACACTGAAGCTTTCTTT

d_call: TRBD2
v_call: TRBV5-4
clone_size: -
j_call: TRBJ2-7
cdr3_aa: CASSLSPSGGVEQYF
cdr3_nt: TGTGCCAGCAGCTTGTCGCCTAGCGGTGGGGTCGAGCAGTACTTC

d_call: TRBD2
v_call: TRBV5-6
clone_size: -
j_call: TRBJ2-3
cdr3_aa: CASSLSGGRADTQYF
cdr3_nt: TGTGCCAGCAGCTTGTCGGGCGGGAGAGCAGATACGCAGTATTTT

d_call: TRBD1
v_call: TRBV15
clone_size: -
j_call: TRBJ1-5
cdr3_aa: CATSGTTTGGRQPQHF
cdr3_nt: TGTGCCACCAGCGGGACAACGACAGGGGGCCGTCAGCCCCAGCATTTT

d_call: -
v_call: TRBV7-2
clone_size: -
j_call: TRBJ2-3
cdr3_aa: CASSLGGPGNTQYF
cdr3_nt: TGTGCCAGCAGCTTGGGGGGGCCTGGGAATACGCAGTATTTT

d_call: TRBD1
v_call: TRBV5-1
clone_size: -
j_call: TRBJ2-1
cdr3_aa: CASSLGGTGSYNEQFF
cdr3_nt: TGCGCCAGCAGCTTGGGTGGGACAGGGTCCTACAATGAGCAGTTCTTC

d_call: -
v_call: TRBV5-6
clone_size: few
j_call: TRBJ2-7
cdr3_aa: CASSFPHSREQYF
cdr3_nt: TGTGCCAGCAGCTTCCCGCATTCTAGAGAGCAGTACTTC

d_call: -
v_call: TRBV5-1
clone_size: -
j_call: TRBJ1-3
cdr3_aa: CASSLGDRHSGNTIYF
cdr3_nt: TGCGCCAGCAGCTTGGGGGACCGCCACTCTGGAAACACCATATATTTT

d_call: -
v_call: TRBV6-4
clone_size: few
j_call: TRBJ1-1
cdr3_aa: CASSDNVNTEAFF
cdr3_nt: TGTGCCAGCAGTGACAACGTGAACACTGAAGCTTTCTTT

d_call: -
v_call: TRBV12-5
clone_size: -
j_call: TRBJ2-1
cdr3_aa: CASGLGLAPNEQFF
cdr3_nt: TGTGCTAGTGGTTTGGGGCTAGCCCCCAATGAGCAGTTCTTC

d_call: -
v_call: TRBV21-1
clone_size: -
j_call: TRBJ2-2
cdr3_aa: CASSALRRGGPTGELFF
cdr3_nt: TGTGCCAGCAGCGCACTCCGAAGGGGGGGGCCGACCGGGGAGCTGTTTTTT

d_call: -
v_call: TRBV20-1
clone_size: -
j_call: TRBJ2-5
cdr3_aa: CSAHEETQYF
cdr3_nt: TGCAGTGCCCACGAAGAGACCCAGTACTTC

d_call: -
v_call: TRBV5-4
clone_size: -
j_call: TRBJ2-1
cdr3_aa: CASSPEIYNEQFF
cdr3_nt: TGTGCCAGCAGCCCGGAAATCTACAATGAGCAGTTCTTC

d_call: -
v_call: TRBV28
clone_size: -
j_call: TRBJ1-4
cdr3_aa: CASSDGATNEKLFF
cdr3_nt: TGTGCCAGCAGTGACGGGGCAACTAATGAAAAACTGTTTTTT

d_call: -
v_call: TRBV9
clone_size: -
j_call: TRBJ2-1
cdr3_aa: CASSARDDNEQFF
cdr3_nt: TGTGCCAGCAGCGCTCGGGACGACAATGAGCAGTTCTTC

d_call: -
v_call: TRBV19
clone_size: -
j_call: TRBJ2-1
cdr3_aa: CASSPEGYRYNEQFF
cdr3_nt: TGTGCCAGTAGCCCAGAGGGGTATCGCTACAATGAGCAGTTCTTC

d_call: -
v_call: TRBV10-1
clone_size: -
j_call: TRBJ1-2
cdr3_aa: CASSALVINYGYTF
cdr3_nt: TGCGCCAGCAGTGCCCTAGTCATCAACTATGGCTACACCTTC

d_call: -
v_call: TRBV6-1
clone_size: -
j_call: TRBJ2-7
cdr3_aa: CASSKGNSYEQYF
cdr3_nt: TGTGCCAGCAGTAAAGGGAATTCCTACGAGCAGTACTTC

d_call: -
v_call: TRBV4-3
clone_size: -
j_call: TRBJ2-3
cdr3_aa: CASANSRSDTQYF
cdr3_nt: TGCGCCAGCGCTAACAGCAGGTCAGATACGCAGTATTTT

d_call: TRBD2
v_call: TRBV6-5
clone_size: -
j_call: TRBJ2-5
cdr3_aa: CASRTPGGETQYF
cdr3_nt: TGTGCCAGCAGAACCCCGGGAGGGGAGACCCAGTACTTC

d_call: -
v_call: TRBV10-3
clone_size: -
j_call: TRBJ2-1
cdr3_aa: CAITEGGNEQFF
cdr3_nt: TGTGCCATCACCGAGGGGGGAAATGAGCAGTTCTTC

d_call: TRBD1
v_call: TRBV10-3
clone_size: -
j_call: TRBJ2-7
cdr3_aa: CAMARDSKTEQYF
cdr3_nt: TGTGCCATGGCACGGGACAGTAAGACCGAGCAGTACTTC

d_call: -
v_call: TRBV9
clone_size: -
j_call: TRBJ2-3
cdr3_aa: CASSVAGSTDTQYF
cdr3_nt: TGTGCCAGCAGCGTAGCGGGGAGCACAGATACGCAGTATTTT

d_call: -
v_call: TRBV30
clone_size: -
j_call: TRBJ2-6
cdr3_aa: CAWGTRGGSSGANVLTF
cdr3_nt: TGTGCCTGGGGCACCCGAGGGGGTAGCTCTGGGGCCAACGTCCTGACTTTC

d_call: TRBD1
v_call: TRBV2
clone_size: -
j_call: TRBJ2-7
cdr3_aa: CASMWDSSRKGEQYF
cdr3_nt: TGTGCCAGCATGTGGGACAGCTCACGAAAGGGCGAGCAGTACTTC

d_call: TRBD1
v_call: TRBV5-6
clone_size: -
j_call: TRBJ1-1
cdr3_aa: CASSFGTGGNTEAFF
cdr3_nt: TGTGCCAGCAGCTTTGGGACAGGAGGGAACACTGAAGCTTTCTTT

d_call: TRBD1
v_call: TRBV19
clone_size: few
j_call: TRBJ1-1
cdr3_aa: CASSLEDRTEAFF
cdr3_nt: TGTGCCAGTAGTCTCGAGGACAGGACCGAAGCTTTCTTT

d_call: TRBD2
v_call: TRBV7-9
clone_size: -
j_call: TRBJ2-5
cdr3_aa: CASSLSAGVETQYF
cdr3_nt: TGTGCCAGCAGCTTATCAGCGGGGGTGGAGACCCAGTACTTC

d_call: TRBD1
v_call: TRBV28
clone_size: -
j_call: TRBJ2-7
cdr3_aa: CASNRGQGTDEQYF
cdr3_nt: TGTGCCAGCAATAGGGGACAGGGAACTGACGAGCAGTACTTC

d_call: -
v_call: TRBV28
clone_size: -
j_call: TRBJ1-3
cdr3_aa: CASSAPSGNTIYF
cdr3_nt: TGTGCCAGCAGTGCGCCCTCTGGAAACACCATATATTTT

d_call: TRBD2
v_call: TRBV6-5
clone_size: -
j_call: TRBJ2-7
cdr3_aa: CASSAGTRVLFEQYF
cdr3_nt: TGTGCCAGCAGTGCCGGGACTAGAGTTCTCTTCGAGCAGTACTTC

d_call: -
v_call: TRBV14
clone_size: -
j_call: TRBJ2-7
cdr3_aa: CASSRRDWPYEQYF
cdr3_nt: TGTGCCAGCAGCCGCCGGGACTGGCCCTACGAGCAGTACTTC

d_call: -
v_call: TRBV28
clone_size: -
j_call: TRBJ1-1
cdr3_aa: CASSPDMNTEAFF
cdr3_nt: TGTGCCAGCAGTCCGGATATGAACACTGAAGCTTTCTTT

d_call: -
v_call: TRBV7-2
clone_size: -
j_call: TRBJ2-2
cdr3_aa: CASSLVRNTGELFF
cdr3_nt: TGTGCCAGCAGCTTAGTCAGAAACACCGGGGAGCTGTTTTTT

d_call: -
v_call: TRBV7-2
clone_size: -
j_call: TRBJ2-3
cdr3_aa: CASELQGRLDTQYF
cdr3_nt: TGTGCCAGCGAACTACAGGGGAGGCTAGATACGCAGTATTTT

d_call: -
v_call: TRBV27
clone_size: -
j_call: TRBJ2-1
cdr3_aa: CASRDVSSYNEQFF
cdr3_nt: TGTGCCAGCAGAGACGTTAGCTCCTACAATGAGCAGTTCTTC

d_call: -
v_call: TRBV19
clone_size: -
j_call: TRBJ2-3
cdr3_aa: CASSIGRGITDTQYF
cdr3_nt: TGTGCCAGTAGTATAGGGCGAGGAATCACAGATACGCAGTATTTT

d_call: TRBD1
v_call: TRBV7-2
clone_size: -
j_call: TRBJ2-7
cdr3_aa: CASSPTGGYYEQYF
cdr3_nt: TGTGCCAGCAGCCCCACAGGGGGCTACTACGAGCAGTACTTC